This T cell receptor (beta chain) was retrieved from a study of control samples from healthy donors and cancer patients. Germline V gene data show CDR1 as LNHDA and CDR2 as SQIVND (reference sequence). The CDR3 length is 15 residues. V gave up 9 bases and J gave up 1 base, with 15 bases separating them. Sequencing used immunoSEQ multiplex PCR; TCRdb keeps in-frame clones, though not all of them. The table lists some 100,000 clones, 85% to 95% of them singletons, with around 8.5% in the top ten. The receptor was derived from a man aged 18 to 30 in good health. What was sequenced was blood. This chain connects TRBV19 to TRBJ2-2, with D possibly being TRBD1 (6 bases). Here the CDR3 reads CASEPGAWNTGELFF. CDR3 coding DNA: TGTGCCAGCGAACCAGGGGCGTGGAACACCGGGGAGCTGTTTTTT.